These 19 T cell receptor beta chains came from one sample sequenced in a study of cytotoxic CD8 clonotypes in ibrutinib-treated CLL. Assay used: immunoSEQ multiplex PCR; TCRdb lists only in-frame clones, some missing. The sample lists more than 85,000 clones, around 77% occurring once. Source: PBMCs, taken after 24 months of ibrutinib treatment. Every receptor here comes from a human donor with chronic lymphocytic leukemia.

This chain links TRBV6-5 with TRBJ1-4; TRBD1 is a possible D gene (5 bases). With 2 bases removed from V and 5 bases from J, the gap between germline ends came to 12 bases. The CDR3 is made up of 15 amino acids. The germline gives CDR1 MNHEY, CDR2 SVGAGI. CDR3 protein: CASSYQRGQNEKLFF. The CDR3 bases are TGTGCCAGCAGTTACCAGAGGGGCCAAAATGAAAAACTGTTTTTT.

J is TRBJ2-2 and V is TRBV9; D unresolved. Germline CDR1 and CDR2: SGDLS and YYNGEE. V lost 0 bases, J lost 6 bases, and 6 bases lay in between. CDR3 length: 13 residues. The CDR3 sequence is CASSVGPAGELFF. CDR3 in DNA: TGTGCCAGCAGCGTAGGGCCCGCCGGGGAGCTGTTTTTT. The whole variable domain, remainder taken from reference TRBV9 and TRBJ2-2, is DSGVTQTPKHLITATGQRVTLRCSPRSGDLSVYWYQQSLDQGLQFLIQYYNGEERAKGNILERFSAQQFPDLHSELNLSSLELGDSALYFCASSVGPAGELFFGEGSRLTVL.

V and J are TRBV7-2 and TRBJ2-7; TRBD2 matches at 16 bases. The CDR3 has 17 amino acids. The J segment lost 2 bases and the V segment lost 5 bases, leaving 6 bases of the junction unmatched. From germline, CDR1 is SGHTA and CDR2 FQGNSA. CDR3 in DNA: TGTGCCAGCAGCCAACCCGGGACTAGCGGGGGGGCCTACGAGCAGTACTTC. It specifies CASSQPGTSGGAYEQYF.

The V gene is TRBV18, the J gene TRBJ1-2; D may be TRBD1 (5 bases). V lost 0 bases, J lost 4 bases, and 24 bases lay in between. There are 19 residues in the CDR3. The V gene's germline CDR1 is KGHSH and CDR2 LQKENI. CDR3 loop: CASSPPTSGPASGGYGYTF. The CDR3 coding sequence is TGTGCCAGCTCACCACCTACCTCGGGACCGGCAAGTGGCGGCTATGGCTACACCTTC.

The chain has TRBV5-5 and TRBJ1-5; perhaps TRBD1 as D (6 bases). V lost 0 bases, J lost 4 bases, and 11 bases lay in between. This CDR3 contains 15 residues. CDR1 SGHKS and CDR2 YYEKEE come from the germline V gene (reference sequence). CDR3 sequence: CASSLVGTPNQPQHF. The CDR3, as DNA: TGTGCCAGCAGCTTGGTAGGGACACCGAATCAGCCCCAGCATTTT.

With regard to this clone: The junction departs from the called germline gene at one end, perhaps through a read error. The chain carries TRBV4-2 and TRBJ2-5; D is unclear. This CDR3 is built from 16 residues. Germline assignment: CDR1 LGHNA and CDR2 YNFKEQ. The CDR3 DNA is TGTGCCAGCAGCCAAGATCCGGACGGGCACCACGAGACCCAGTACTTC. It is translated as CASSQDPDGHHETQYF.

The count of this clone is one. This CDR3 reads CASSPDRGGYGYTF. The CDR3 nucleotides read TGTGCCAGCAGCCCGGACAGGGGAGGCTATGGCTACACCTTC. This chain connects TRBV7-2 to TRBJ1-2; 9 bases fit TRBD1. The CDR3 covers 14 residues. The V gene end was trimmed by 5 bases and the J gene end by 4 bases; junction bases not matched to a gene: 5. Germline V gene sequence: CDR1 SGHTA, CDR2 FQGNSA.

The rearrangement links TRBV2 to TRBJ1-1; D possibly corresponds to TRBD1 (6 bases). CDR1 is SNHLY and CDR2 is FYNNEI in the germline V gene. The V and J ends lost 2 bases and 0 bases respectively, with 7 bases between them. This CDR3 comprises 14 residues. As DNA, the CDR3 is TGTGCCAGCAGTGAACAGGGGCTGAACACTGAAGCTTTCTTT. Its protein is CASSEQGLNTEAFF.

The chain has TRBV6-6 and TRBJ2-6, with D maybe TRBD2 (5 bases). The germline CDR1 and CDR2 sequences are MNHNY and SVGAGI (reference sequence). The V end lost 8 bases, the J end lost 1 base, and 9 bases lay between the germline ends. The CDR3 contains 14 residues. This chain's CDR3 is CASLRGSGANVLTF. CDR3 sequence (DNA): TGTGCCAGCTTACGGGGTTCTGGGGCCAACGTCCTGACTTTC.

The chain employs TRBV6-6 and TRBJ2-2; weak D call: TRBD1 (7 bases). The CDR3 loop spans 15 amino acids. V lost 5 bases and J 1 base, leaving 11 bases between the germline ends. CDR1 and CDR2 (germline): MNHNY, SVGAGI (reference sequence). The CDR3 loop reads CASSQGGLNTGELFF. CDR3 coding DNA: TGTGCCAGCAGTCAGGGGGGCCTGAACACCGGGGAGCTGTTTTTT.

CDR3 residues: CASSGQQSNQPQHF. The DNA of the CDR3 is TGTGCCAGCAGTGGACAGCAGAGCAATCAGCCCCAGCATTTT. The rearrangement links TRBV2 to TRBJ1-5; maybe TRBD1 (5 bases). This CDR3 spans 14 amino acids. CDR1 SNHLY and CDR2 FYNNEI come from the germline V gene. V dropped 4 bases and J dropped 1 base, with 8 bases sitting between them.

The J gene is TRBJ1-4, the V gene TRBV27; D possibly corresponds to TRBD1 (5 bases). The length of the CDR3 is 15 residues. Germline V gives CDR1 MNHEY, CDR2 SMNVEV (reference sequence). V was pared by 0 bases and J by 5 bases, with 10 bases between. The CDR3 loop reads CASSLSWQGNEKLFF. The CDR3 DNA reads TGTGCCAGCAGTTTATCGTGGCAGGGAAATGAAAAACTGTTTTTT.

The CDR3, as DNA: TGTGCCAGCAGACCGACTAGCGGGAGTCTGAATGAGCAGTTCTTC. This codes for CASRPTSGSLNEQFF. The genes are TRBV7-2 and TRBJ2-1; 12 nucleotides align to TRBD2. Trimming removed 6 bases from V and 7 bases from J; junction bases left unmatched: 7. The CDR3 contains 15 residues. Germline V gene lookup returns CDR1 SGHTA and CDR2 FQGNSA.

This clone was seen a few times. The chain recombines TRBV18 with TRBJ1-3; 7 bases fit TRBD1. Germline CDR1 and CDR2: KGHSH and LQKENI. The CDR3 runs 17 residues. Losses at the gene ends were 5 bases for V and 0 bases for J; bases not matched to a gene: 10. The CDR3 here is CASSTTGTALSGNTIYF. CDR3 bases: TGTGCCAGCTCAACTACTGGGACAGCCCTCTCTGGAAACACCATATATTTT.

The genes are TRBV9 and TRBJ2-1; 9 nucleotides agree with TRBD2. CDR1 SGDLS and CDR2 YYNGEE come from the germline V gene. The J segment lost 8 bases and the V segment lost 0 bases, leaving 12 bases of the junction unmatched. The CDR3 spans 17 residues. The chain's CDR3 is CASSVGYGGRALDEQFF. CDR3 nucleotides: TGTGCCAGCAGCGTAGGTTATGGCGGGAGGGCCCTCGATGAGCAGTTCTTC.

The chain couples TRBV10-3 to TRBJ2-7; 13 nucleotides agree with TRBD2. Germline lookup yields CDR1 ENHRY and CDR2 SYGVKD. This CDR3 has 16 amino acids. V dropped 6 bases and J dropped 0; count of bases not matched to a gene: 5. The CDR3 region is CAIRGTSGTRSYEQYF. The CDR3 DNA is TGTGCCATCAGGGGGACTAGCGGGACCCGCTCCTACGAGCAGTACTTC.

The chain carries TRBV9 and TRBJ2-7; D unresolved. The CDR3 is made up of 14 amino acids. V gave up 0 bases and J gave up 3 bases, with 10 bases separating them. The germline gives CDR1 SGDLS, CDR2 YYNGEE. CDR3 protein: CASSVGQALYEQYF. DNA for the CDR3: TGTGCCAGCAGCGTAGGGCAGGCACTCTACGAGCAGTACTTC.

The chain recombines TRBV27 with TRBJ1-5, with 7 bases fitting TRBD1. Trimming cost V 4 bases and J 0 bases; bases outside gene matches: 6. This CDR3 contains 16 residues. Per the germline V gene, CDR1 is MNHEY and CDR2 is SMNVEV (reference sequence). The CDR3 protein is CASSSIGDSSNQPQHF. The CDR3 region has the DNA TGTGCCAGCAGTTCCATCGGGGACAGTAGCAATCAGCCCCAGCATTTT.

The CDR3 region is CASSESGRGEQYF. In DNA form, the CDR3 reads TGTGCCAGCAGTGAGTCAGGGAGAGGGGAGCAGTACTTC. V is TRBV2 and J is TRBJ2-7; D may be TRBD1 or TRBD2 (5 bases each). This CDR3 contains 13 residues. The V end was cut by 3 bases, the J end by 7 bases, with 13 bases between. Germline values: CDR1 SNHLY, CDR2 FYNNEI.